This is a list of T cell receptor beta chains from one sample in a study of beta chain features in type 1 diabetes. TCRdb's copy holds only in-frame clones and misses some; the assay was immunoSEQ multiplex PCR. The data show roughly 42,000 clones, roughly 50% seen once. Sequenced: stem cell memory CD4+ T cells from blood. The source is a young woman in good health. Each CDR3 is given with its conserved first and last residue. A D gene is named only where the DNA matches it firmly. Not all rows give a size; the values are once, few, many and, for expanded clones, a class.

size	J	D	V	CDR3
few	TRBJ2-3	NA	TRBV21-1	CASSKLGLAASTDTQYF
few	TRBJ1-2	TRBD1	TRBV7-2	CASSLGDRGRTLGGYTF
NA	TRBJ2-1	NA	TRBV27	CASSTPQGSFLRKGYNEQFF
NA	TRBJ1-5	NA	TRBV19	CASNTDTVTNQPQHF
NA	TRBJ2-1	TRBD2	TRBV14	CASSRLHGASGRNEQFF
NA	TRBJ2-1	TRBD2	TRBV19	CASSRPGTSGRNEQFF
NA	TRBJ2-5	TRBD1	TRBV5-4	CASSLGPGQDQETQYF
few	TRBJ2-1	NA	TRBV7-6	CASSLALSEQFF
NA	TRBJ1-1	NA	TRBV9	CASSVDTGIDTEAFF
NA	TRBJ1-2	NA	TRBV19	CASSIEGEYGYTF
NA	TRBJ2-2	TRBD1	TRBV7-3	CASRRDRGNGELFF
few	TRBJ2-7	TRBD1	TRBV7-8	CASSSGTGESYEQYF
NA	TRBJ2-1	NA	TRBV10-3	CAISELDRIRNEQFF
few	TRBJ2-3	TRBD1	TRBV7-2	CASSLVVWGDREADTQYF
NA	TRBJ1-5	NA	TRBV7-2	CASSLEGRPQPQHF
few	TRBJ2-3	NA	TRBV7-9	CASRTADTQYF